This T cell receptor beta chain was recorded in a study of spatial heterogeneity in lung cancer. As for time point: sample taken at primary tumor resection. The study sequenced unsorted whole RNA from tumor, nontumor lung or frozen PBMC. Individual TCR cDNA molecules each bore their own unique molecular identifier. Using its own MiXCR run on the 5' RACE reads, TCRdb lists one record per CDR3 protein. The sample consists of approximately 21,000 distinct CDR3 sequences, under 4% of them appearing once. This clonotype is medium-sized. The CDR3 contains 13 residues. Germline CDR1 is MDHEN and CDR2 is SYDVKM. The J segment lost 5 bases and the V segment lost 6 bases, leaving 5 bases of the junction unmatched.

The V gene is TRBV28, the J gene TRBJ2-5, with 8 bases identical to TRBD1. The TCR sequence derives from a female donor with early-stage non-small cell lung cancer. The sequencing used PBMCs, collected at surgery. DNA for the CDR3: TGTGCCAGCAGCTCGGACAGGGTCGAGACCCAGTACTTC. It codes for CASSSDRVETQYF.